This T cell receptor (beta chain) was recovered during a study of graft-versus-host responses after intestinal transplantation. Overall study: Isolated intestinal, liver-intestinal, or multivisceral transplants were what recipients had. All recipients got anti-thymocyte globulin induction, then tacrolimus and steroids for three to four years.

The CDR3 contains 14 residues. V shed 2 bases, J shed 4 bases, and the junction held 5 bases outside the gene matches. The germline V gene has CDR1 SGHTA and CDR2 FQGTGA. Data came from immunoSEQ multiplex PCR; TCRdb stores just in-frame clones and leaves some out. The sample lists some 96,000 clones; 80% to 95% were seen once. General study points: GvH clone levels peaked in circulation, and this peak was associated with early post-transplant HvG declines. Detection of GvH clones occurred in recipient marrow, and some had their first appearance in ileum or blood.

With respect to this clone: What it binds is not known.

This sequence originates from a human patient who received an intestinal transplant, so some T cells may come from the graft donor. The source was PBMCs, collected about 460 days after intestinal transplant. The V call is TRBV7-3, the J call TRBJ2-7; 7 bases agree with TRBD2. For the CDR3, the DNA is TGTGCCAGCAGCTTATCCAGCGGGGCTTACGAGCAGTACTTC. This translates into CASSLSSGAYEQYF.